This passage covers 15 T cell receptor beta chains from one sample sequenced in a study of blood T cells in healthy people across ages. The second PCR ran about 6 to 11 cycles with a sample-barcoded 5' primer and J-beta primers. TCRdb re-called the 5' RACE reads through MiXCR, storing one row per CDR3 protein. The sample lists roughly 410,000 distinct CDR3 sequences, about half seen once, with approximately 51% in the top ten. The material sequenced was blood. The receptor set was obtained from a man in his 60s in good health.

This clonotype came up once. The chain is built from TRBV4-2 and TRBJ2-5; 9 nucleotides match TRBD1. The J call is in doubt because the DNA end fits TRBJ2-7 better. This CDR3 contains 15 residues. The germline V gene encodes CDR1 LGHNA and CDR2 YNFKEQ. The CDR3 nucleotides read TGTGCCAGCAGCCCGGCCGGACAGGGGACCTACGAGCAGTACTTC. Translation gives CASSPAGQGTYEQYF.

This clonotype was observed once. V and J are TRBV7-9 and TRBJ2-7; maybe TRBD2 (5 bases). Between the trimmed V and J ends, which lost 0 bases and 4 bases, there was a span of 10 bases. This CDR3 comprises 14 residues. Germline lookup yields CDR1 SEHNR and CDR2 FQNEAQ (reference sequence). As DNA, the CDR3 is TGTGCCAGCAGCTTAGCGATCCCGGGGTACGAGCAGTACTTC. Protein: CASSLAIPGYEQYF. Based on the CDR3 plus reference TRBV7-9 and TRBJ2-7, the full variable domain is DTGVSQNPRHKITKRGQNVTFRCDPISEHNRLYWYRQTLGQGPEFLTYFQNEAQLEKSRLLSDRFSAERPKGSFSTLEIQRTEQGDSAMYLCASSLAIPGYEQYFGPGTRLTVT.

The chain is built from TRBV21-1 and TRBJ1-2; the table assigns TRBD1, which was not confirmed against the DNA. TRBV21-1 is a known pseudogene. CDR3 length: 16 amino acids. The CDR3, as DNA: TGTGCCAGCAGCAACGGTAGAGGGGCACCGGGCCTTGGCTACACCTTC. It codes for CASSNGRGAPGLGYTF.

The rearrangement joins TRBV5-5 to TRBJ2-7, with D perhaps TRBD1 (6 bases). Trimming removed 4 bases at V and 3 bases at J, with 17 bases between. The CDR3 runs to 15 residues. Looked up from germline, CDR1 is SGHKS and CDR2 is YYEKEE (reference sequence). CDR3 DNA: TGTGCCAGCAGCCTGGAAAATAACAGGGTCTACGAGCAGTACTTC. Translated: CASSLENNRVYEQYF.

This chain joins TRBV6-7 and TRBJ2-1; no definite D call. TRBV6-7 is recorded as an ORF, its role being uncertain. With 8 bases removed from V and 0 bases from J, the gap between germline ends came to 11 bases. The CDR3 spans 14 residues. As DNA, the CDR3 is TGTGCCAGCCCTTTTAAGAGCTCCTACAATGAGCAGTTCTTC. This codes for CASPFKSSYNEQFF.

The V gene is TRBV2, the J gene TRBJ1-2; no reliable D call. In germline, CDR1 is SNHLY, CDR2 FYNNEI. V lost 8 bases, J lost 5 bases, and 18 bases lay in between. The CDR3 runs 14 residues. The CDR3 is CASSLERRSYGYTF. The CDR3 DNA reads as TGTGCCAGCTCCTTAGAGAGGAGATCATATGGCTACACCTTC.

The count of this clonotype is one. The chain joins TRBV20-1 to TRBJ2-1; TRBD2 matches 14 bases. The CDR3 totals 16 residues. Germline trimming cut 1 base from V and 4 bases from J; bases unmatched to any gene: 3. The germline gives CDR1 DFQATT, CDR2 SNEGSKA (reference sequence). The CDR3 nucleotides are TGCAGTGCTAGAGGACTAGCGGGAGGGCCGTACAATGAGCAGTTCTTC. Translation: CSARGLAGGPYNEQFF.

This clonotype showed up just a few times. The V and J genes are TRBV28 and TRBJ2-5; 9 bases match TRBD1. CDR3 length: 15 amino acids. CDR1 is MDHEN, CDR2 SYDVKM, per germline. V was pared by 2 bases and J by 5 bases, with 6 bases of the junction left unmatched. The CDR3 bases are TGTGCCAGCAGTTTAGAACAGGGGGCTGAGGAGACCCAGTACTTC. Its protein product is CASSLEQGAEETQYF.

In its sample, this clonotype was seen a few times. The chain is built from TRBV29-1 and TRBJ2-5, with D perhaps matching TRBD1 (5 bases). This CDR3 region has 14 residues. The germline CDR1 and CDR2 sequences are SQVTM and ANQGSEA. V was cut by 4 bases and J by 3 bases, with 15 bases left in between. CDR3 DNA: TGCAGCGTTGCGGCTCGGCGCAGGGAAGAGACCCAGTACTTC. This translates into CSVAARRREETQYF.

V gene TRBV7-2 combines with J gene TRBJ2-7, with 7 bases aligning to TRBD1. This CDR3 region has 14 residues. Losses at the gene ends were 5 bases for V and 1 base for J; bases not matched to a gene: 5. Germline V CDR1 and CDR2: SGHTA, FQGNSA. Written as DNA, the CDR3 is TGTGCCAGCAGCCGGACAGGAAGATCCTACGAGCAGTACTTC. Translated: CASSRTGRSYEQYF.

This clonotype came up a few times. The V and J genes are TRBV5-1 and TRBJ2-7; a weak D match, TRBD1 (6 bases). Germline CDR1 reads SGHRS; CDR2 reads YFSETQ. V lost 4 bases and J 0 bases, leaving 14 bases between the germline ends. CDR3 length: 15 amino acids. The CDR3 DNA sequence: TGCGCCAGCAGCCCCTCAGGGGACACCTCCTACGAGCAGTACTTC. Translation: CASSPSGDTSYEQYF.

This rearrangement joins TRBV3-1 to TRBJ2-5, with D perhaps TRBD1 (5 bases). CDR3 length: 17 amino acids. V lost 1 base, J lost 1 base, and 16 bases lay in between. Germline CDR1 LGHDT, CDR2 YNNKEL (reference sequence). CDR3 in DNA: TGTGCCAGCAGCCAAGGGTTATACAGGATCTCCCAAGAGACCCAGTACTTC. Its translation is CASSQGLYRISQETQYF.

In its sample, this clonotype was seen once. The CDR3 coding sequence is TGTGCCAGCAGCCAAACGGGGGTGTACACTGAAGCTTTCTTT. It translates to CASSQTGVYTEAFF. The V call is TRBV4-2, the J call TRBJ1-1; perhaps TRBD1 as D (5 bases). This CDR3 spans 14 amino acids. Germline-derived CDR1 and CDR2 are LGHNA and YNFKEQ. The germline V and J ends were trimmed by 2 bases and 3 bases, with 10 bases remaining between them.

This rearrangement joins TRBV20-1 to TRBJ1-2; 8 nucleotides match TRBD1. The V segment lost 3 bases and the J segment 0 bases; nucleotides outside the gene matches: 3. The CDR3 covers 14 residues. Germline V gene lookup returns CDR1 DFQATT and CDR2 SNEGSKA (reference sequence). Written as DNA, the CDR3 is TGCAGTGCTAGCGTACAGGGGGCTAACTATGGCTACACCTTC. Translated: CSASVQGANYGYTF.

The J gene is TRBJ2-2, the V gene TRBV3-1; no clear D gene. V gave up 0 bases and J gave up 6 bases, with 8 bases separating them. Germline loops: CDR1 LGHDT, CDR2 YNNKEL (reference sequence). The CDR3 is 14 amino acids. CDR3 coding DNA: TGTGCCAGCAGCCAAGAGGGGTGGTCCGGGGAGCTGTTTTTT. Its protein product is CASSQEGWSGELFF.